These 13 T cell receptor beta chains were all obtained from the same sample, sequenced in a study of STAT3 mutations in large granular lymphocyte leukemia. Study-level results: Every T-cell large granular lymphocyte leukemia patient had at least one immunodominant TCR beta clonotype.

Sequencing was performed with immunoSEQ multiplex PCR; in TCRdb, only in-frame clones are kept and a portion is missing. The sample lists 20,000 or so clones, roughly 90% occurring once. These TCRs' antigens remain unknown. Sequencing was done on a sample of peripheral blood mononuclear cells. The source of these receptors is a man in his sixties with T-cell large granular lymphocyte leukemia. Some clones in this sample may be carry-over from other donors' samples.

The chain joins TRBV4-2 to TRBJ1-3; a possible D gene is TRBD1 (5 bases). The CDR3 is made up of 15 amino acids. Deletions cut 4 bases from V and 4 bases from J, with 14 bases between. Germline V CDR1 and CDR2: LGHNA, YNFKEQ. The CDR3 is CASSRGTPGGNTIYF. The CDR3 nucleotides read TGTGCCAGCAGCCGGGGGACTCCCGGCGGAAACACCATATATTTT.

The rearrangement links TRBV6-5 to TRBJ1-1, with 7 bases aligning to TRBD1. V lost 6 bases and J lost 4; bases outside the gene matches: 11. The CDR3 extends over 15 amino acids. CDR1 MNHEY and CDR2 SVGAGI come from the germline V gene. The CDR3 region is CASRREAGGGTEAFF. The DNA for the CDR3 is TGTGCCAGCAGGCGCGAAGCAGGGGGGGGCACTGAAGCTTTCTTT.

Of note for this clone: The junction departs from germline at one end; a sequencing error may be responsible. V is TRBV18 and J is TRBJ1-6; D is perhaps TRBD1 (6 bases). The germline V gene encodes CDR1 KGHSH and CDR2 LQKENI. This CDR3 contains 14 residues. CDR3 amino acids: CASSPTGSNTPLHF. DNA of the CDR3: TGTGCCAGCTCACCCACAGGGTCTAATACACCCCTCCACTTT.

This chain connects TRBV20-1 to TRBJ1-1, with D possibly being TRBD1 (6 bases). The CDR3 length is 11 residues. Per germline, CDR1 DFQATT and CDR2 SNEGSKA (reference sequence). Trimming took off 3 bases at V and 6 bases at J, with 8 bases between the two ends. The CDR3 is CSASRTAEAFF. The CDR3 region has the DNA TGCAGTGCTAGTCGGACAGCTGAAGCTTTCTTT.

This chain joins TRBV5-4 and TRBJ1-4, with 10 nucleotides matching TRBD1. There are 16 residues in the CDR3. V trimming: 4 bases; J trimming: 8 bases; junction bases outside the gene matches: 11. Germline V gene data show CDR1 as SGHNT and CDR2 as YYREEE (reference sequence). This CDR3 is CASSTGQGNYLEKLFF. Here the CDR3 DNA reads TGTGCCAGCAGCACGGGACAGGGGAACTACTTGGAAAAACTGTTTTTT.

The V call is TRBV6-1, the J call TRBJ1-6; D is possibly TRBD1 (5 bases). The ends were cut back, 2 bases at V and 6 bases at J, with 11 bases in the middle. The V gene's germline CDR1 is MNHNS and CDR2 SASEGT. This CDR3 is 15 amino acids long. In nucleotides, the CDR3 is TGTGCCAGCAGTGAAAGGTGGGGGGTTAATTCACCCCTCCACTTT. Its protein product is CASSERWGVNSPLHF.

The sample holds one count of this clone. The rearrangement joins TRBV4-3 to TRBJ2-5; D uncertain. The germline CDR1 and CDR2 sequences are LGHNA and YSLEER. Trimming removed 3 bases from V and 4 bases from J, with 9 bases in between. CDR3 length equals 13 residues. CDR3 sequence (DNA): TGCGCCAGCAGCCACGATGAAAGAGAGACCCAGTACTTC. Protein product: CASSHDERETQYF.

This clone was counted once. CDR3 in DNA: TGCGCCAGCAGCCAAAGCCCAAGAGGGCCCGTGAACACTGAAGCTTTCTTT. Translating it yields CASSQSPRGPVNTEAFF. The chain is built from TRBV4-1 and TRBJ1-1; D is unresolved. V lost 2 bases and J 0 bases, leaving 16 bases between the germline ends. Germline CDR1 is MGHRA and CDR2 is YSYEKL. The CDR3 length is 17 residues.

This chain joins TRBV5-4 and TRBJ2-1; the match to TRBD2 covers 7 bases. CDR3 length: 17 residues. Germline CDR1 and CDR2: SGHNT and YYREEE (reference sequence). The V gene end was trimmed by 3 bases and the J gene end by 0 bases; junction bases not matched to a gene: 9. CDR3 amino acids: CASSWGSGISSYNEQFF. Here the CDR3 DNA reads TGTGCCAGCAGCTGGGGAAGCGGGATTAGCTCCTACAATGAGCAGTTCTTC.

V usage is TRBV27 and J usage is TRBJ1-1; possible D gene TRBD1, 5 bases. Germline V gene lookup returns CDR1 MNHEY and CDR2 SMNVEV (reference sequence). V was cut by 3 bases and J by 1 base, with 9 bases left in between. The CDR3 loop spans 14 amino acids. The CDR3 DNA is TGTGCCAGCAGTTTCTGGGGGGAGAACACTGAAGCTTTCTTT. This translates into CASSFWGENTEAFF.

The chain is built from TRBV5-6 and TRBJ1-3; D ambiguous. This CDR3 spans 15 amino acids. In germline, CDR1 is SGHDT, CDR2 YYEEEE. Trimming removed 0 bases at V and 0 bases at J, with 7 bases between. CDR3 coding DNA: TGTGCCAGCAGCTTGGACTTCAGCTCTGGAAACACCATATATTTT. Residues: CASSLDFSSGNTIYF.

CDR3 loop: CASSLPNYGYTF. The CDR3 coding sequence is TGTGCCAGCAGTCTCCCTAACTATGGCTACACCTTC. The gene calls are TRBV28 and TRBJ1-2; D not resolved. Germline CDR1 MDHEN, CDR2 SYDVKM. V was pared by 5 bases and J by 0 bases, with 4 bases between. This CDR3 spans 12 amino acids.

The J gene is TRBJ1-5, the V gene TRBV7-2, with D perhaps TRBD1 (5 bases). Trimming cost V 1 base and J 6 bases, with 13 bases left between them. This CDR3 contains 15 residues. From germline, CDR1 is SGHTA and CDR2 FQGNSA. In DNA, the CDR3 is TGTGCCAGCAGCTTAGGGGGCGGGGGACTTCAGCCCCAGCATTTT. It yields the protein CASSLGGGGLQPQHF.